A selection of T cell receptor beta chains follows, all from one sample in a study of blood T cell repertoires in COVID-19. Measured with immunoSEQ multiplex PCR; TCRdb has only the in-frame clones, and not every one. The sample yields fewer than 150,000 clones, 90% seen once. The sequencing input was peripheral blood. The source of these receptors is a woman aged 60 to 75 with COVID-19, enrolled during active disease. CDR3s include the opening cysteine and the closing phenylalanine or tryptophan. The D gene is left open where the match is weak. Expanded clones are given a class, and other clones once, few, many or no size at all.

cdr3_aa	cdr3_nt	v_call	j_call	clone_size	d_call
CASSRFRDRGYEQYF	TGCGCCAGCAGTCGCTTCCGGGACAGGGGGTACGAGCAGTACTTC	TRBV4-3	TRBJ2-7	NA	TRBD1
CASTLTTGGETQYF	TGCGCCAGCACCCTTACTACAGGGGGCGAGACCCAGTACTTC	TRBV5-1	TRBJ2-5	NA	TRBD1
CASSYEIGQGRAFF	TGTGCCAGCAGTTACGAAATTGGGCAGGGGAGAGCTTTCTTT	TRBV6-5	TRBJ1-1	NA	NA
CASQSLSVDTQYF	TGTGCCAGTCAAAGCCTCTCGGTGGATACGCAGTATTTT	TRBV19	TRBJ2-3	NA	NA
CASSSWTGNNSPLHF	TGCGCCAGCAGCTCCTGGACAGGGAATAATTCACCCCTCCACTTT	TRBV5-1	TRBJ1-6	NA	TRBD1
CAGNRDSISNYNEQFF	TGTGCCGGAAACCGGGACTCGATCTCAAACTACAATGAGCAGTTCTTC	TRBV2	TRBJ2-1	NA	NA
CASSLSTGTFSSGANVLTF	TGTGCCAGCAGCCTCTCGACAGGCACCTTTTCCTCTGGGGCCAACGTCCTGACTTTC	TRBV9	TRBJ2-6	NA	NA
CASSMASNNRVNQPQHF	TGTGCCAGCTCCATGGCCTCTAACAACAGGGTCAATCAGCCCCAGCATTTT	TRBV7-9	TRBJ1-5	NA	NA
CASSGGSWKETQYF	TGCGCCAGCAGCGGAGGGTCATGGAAAGAGACCCAGTACTTC	TRBV4-1	TRBJ2-5	NA	NA
CASSPSNEQFF	TGTGCCAGTAGTCCCTCGAATGAGCAGTTCTTC	TRBV19	TRBJ2-1	NA	NA
CSGGQGNYGYTF	TGCAGCGGTGGACAGGGCAACTATGGCTACACCTTC	TRBV29-1	TRBJ1-2	NA	TRBD1
CASSDRDYPNEKLFF	TGTGCCAGCAGTGACCGGGACTACCCAAATGAAAAACTGTTTTTT	TRBV6-2/TRBV6-3	TRBJ1-4	NA	NA
CASSLDRVNGYTF	TGTGCCAGCAGCTTAGACAGGGTAAATGGCTACACCTTC	TRBV7-9	TRBJ1-2	NA	NA
CSSNLPGSPYGYTF	TGCAGCTCCAACCTCCCGGGATCCCCATATGGCTACACCTTC	TRBV29-1	TRBJ1-2	few	NA
CASSQVDEQYF	TGTGCCAGCAGCCAAGTAGACGAGCAGTACTTC	TRBV3-1/TRBV3-2	TRBJ2-7	NA	NA